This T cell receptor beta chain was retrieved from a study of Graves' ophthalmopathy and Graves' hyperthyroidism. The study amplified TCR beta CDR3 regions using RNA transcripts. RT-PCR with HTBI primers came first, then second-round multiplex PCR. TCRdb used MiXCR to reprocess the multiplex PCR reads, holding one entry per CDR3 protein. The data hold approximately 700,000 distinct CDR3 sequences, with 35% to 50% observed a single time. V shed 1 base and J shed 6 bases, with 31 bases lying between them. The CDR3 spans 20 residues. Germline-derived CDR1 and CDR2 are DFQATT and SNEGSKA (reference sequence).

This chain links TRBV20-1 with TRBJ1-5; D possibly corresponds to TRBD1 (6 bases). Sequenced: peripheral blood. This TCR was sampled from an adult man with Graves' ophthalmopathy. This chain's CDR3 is CSARVLGRSTRRPGAQPQHF. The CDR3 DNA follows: TGCAGTGCTAGAGTGCTGGGCAGGTCAACACGGCGACCGGGGGCTCAGCCCCAGCATTTT.